Included here is one TCR beta chain sequence, with context. Its antigen remains unknown. The sample originates from a study of T cells in narcolepsy. On the study more broadly: Healthy controls were enrolled alongside patients with narcolepsy type 1 or type 2.

The method was immunoSEQ multiplex PCR; TCRdb's version includes in-frame clones alone and lacks a portion of them. The sample holds 25,000 to 35,000 clones, roughly 83% seen once. General observations from the study: HCRT-specific and TRIB2-specific autoreactive clonotypes appeared among same-patient CSF and blood CD4+ clonotypes. Autoreactive clonotypes reportedly recurred in blood of same and different patients, not controls.

This clonotype was sampled from a human donor with narcolepsy. The sequencing input was CD45RA- memory CD4+ T cells from PBMCs.

CDR3 residues: CASSFAGLGGYTF. The CDR3 DNA reads as TGTGCCAGCAGCTTTGCGGGTCTCGGGGGCTACACCTTC. The chain links TRBV12-1 to TRBJ1-2. TRBV12-1 constitutes a pseudogene. The CDR3 has 13 residues.